A selection of T cell receptor beta chains follows, all from one sample in a study of cytomegalovirus exposure and HLA in healthy donors. Profiled with immunoSEQ multiplex PCR; TCRdb holds only in-frame clones, not every one. The data contain about 230,000 clones, around 80% of them singletons. Sample: PBMCs. Every receptor here comes from a boy aged 5-17 years in good health and CMV-seronegative. Each CDR3 is given with its conserved first and last residue. A D gene is named only where the DNA matches it firmly. Clone size is shown for a subset of rows, as once, few, many or a class of expanded clone.

>TRBV4-1|TRBJ2-2|-|-
TGCGCCAGCAGCCAAATCGGTTCGAACACCGGGGAGCTGTTTTTT
CASSQIGSNTGELFF
>TRBV2|TRBJ1-1|-|TRBD1
TGTGCCAGCAGTGGTGTCCGCGAGGGACAGGGTTTTACTGAAGCTTTCTTT
CASSGVREGQGFTEAFF
>TRBV7-9|TRBJ2-2|-|-
TGTGCCAGCAGCCAGATTACAGACACCGGGGAGCTGTTTTTT
CASSQITDTGELFF
>TRBV11-2|TRBJ2-7|-|TRBD1
TGTGCCAGCAGCTTGAACAGGGGGTCTTATTCCTACGAGCAGTACTTC
CASSLNRGSYSYEQYF
>TRBV9|TRBJ2-1|-|-
TGTGCCAGCAGCGTAGTTGCGGGGTCCTACAATGAGCAGTTCTTC
CASSVVAGSYNEQFF
>TRBV13|TRBJ2-2|few|-
TGTGCCAGCAGCTTACTTAGGAGGCAGCGTGCGAGCACCGGGGAGCTGTTTTTT
CASSLLRRQRASTGELFF
>TRBV7-2|TRBJ2-5|-|TRBD2
TGTGCCAGCAGCCCCTTGGTGGGACTAGCGGAAAATCTTAGAGAGACCCAGTACTTC
CASSPLVGLAENLRETQYF
>TRBV27|TRBJ2-7|-|TRBD1
TGTGCCAGCAGCCCCTATCCGGGACAGACCTACGAGCAGTACTTC
CASSPYPGQTYEQYF
>TRBV2|TRBJ2-2|-|TRBD2
TGTGCCAGCAGTGAGAGGACTAGCCAAACCGGGGAGCTGTTTTTT
CASSERTSQTGELFF
>TRBV6-6|TRBJ1-1|-|-
TGTGCCAGCACCGCCAGGGATGCCACTGAAGCTTTCTTT
CASTARDATEAFF
>TRBV30|TRBJ2-5|-|TRBD1
TGTGCCTGGAGTAAGGGCAGGGGGTGGGAGACCCAGTACTTC
CAWSKGRGWETQYF
>TRBV29-1|TRBJ2-7|-|-
TGCAGCGTTGCCTCGACAAACGGAGGATCCGAGCAGTACTTC
CSVASTNGGSEQYF
>TRBV27|TRBJ1-2|once|TRBD1
TGTGCCAGCAGTCTCCGGACAGGGGCGGGTGGCTACACCTTC
CASSLRTGAGGYTF
>TRBV30|TRBJ1-2|-|-
TGTGCCTGGAAGAGGTTCGGGAAGAACTATGGCTACACCTTC
CAWKRFGKNYGYTF
>TRBV5-1|TRBJ2-1|-|TRBD2
TGCGCCAGCAGCCTTAGCGGGGGGGTACATGAGCAGTTCTTC
CASSLSGGVHEQFF
>TRBV11-3|TRBJ2-7|once|-
TGTGCCAGCAGCCCTTTCCGGGGTCGCGAGCAGTACTTC
CASSPFRGREQYF
>TRBV6-5|TRBJ1-2|-|TRBD1
TGTGCCAGCAGGGATGGACAGGGGGCATTTGGCTACCCCTTC
CASRDGQGAFGYPF
>TRBV30|TRBJ1-6|-|TRBD1
TGTGCCTGGAGGTTGGACAGGGGTAATTCACCCCTCCACTTT
CAWRLDRGNSPLHF
>TRBV19|TRBJ2-7|once|TRBD2
TGTGCCAGTAGTAGGGGACTAGCGGCATCCTACGAGCAGTACTTC
CASSRGLAASYEQYF
>TRBV27|TRBJ2-7|few|-
TGTGCCAGCAGTTTAGTCGGCAGGGACTCCTACGAGCAGTACTTC
CASSLVGRDSYEQYF
>TRBV25-1|TRBJ2-6|-|-
TGTGCCAGCAGTGAACAGGGGTCTGGGGCCAACGTCCTGACTTTC
CASSEQGSGANVLTF
>TRBV2|TRBJ1-1|few|-
TGTGCCAGCAGCCTTGCGAGGCCCTTGAACACTGAAGCTTTCTTT
CASSLARPLNTEAFF
>TRBV19|TRBJ2-5|-|TRBD1
TGTGCCAGTAGTGTAACGGGACAGATCCCGGGTGTGCAGTACTTC
CASSVTGQIPGVQYF
>TRBV2|TRBJ1-1|few|-
TGTGCCAGCGTGGCAGGTGGGGGGACTCACGAAGCTTTCTTT
CASVAGGGTHEAFF
>TRBV6-6|TRBJ1-4|few|TRBD1
TGTGCCAGCAGTTCACAGGGGAATGAAAAACTGTTTTTT
CASSSQGNEKLFF
>TRBV2|TRBJ1-2|-|TRBD1
TGTGCCAGCAGGCGCCTCGGGACAGGGTCATATGGCTACACCTTC
CASRRLGTGSYGYTF
>TRBV18|TRBJ1-1|-|-
TGTGCCAGCTCACCCTCAAGAGGGACTGAAGCTTTCTTT
CASSPSRGTEAFF
>TRBV30|TRBJ2-7|-|TRBD1
TGTGCCTGGACGCACAGGGGAGACGAGCAGTACTTC
CAWTHRGDEQYF
>TRBV10-3|TRBJ1-2|few|TRBD1
TGTGCCATCAGTGTCCTGGACAGGGGATCAAACTATGGCTACACCTTC
CAISVLDRGSNYGYTF
>TRBV9|TRBJ1-2|-|-
TGTGCCAGCAGCGTAGGACAGAAATATGGCTACACCTTC
CASSVGQKYGYTF
>TRBV6-6|TRBJ2-5|-|-
TGTGCCAGCAGTTACTCCACTGGTGAGCAAGAGACCCAGTACTTC
CASSYSTGEQETQYF
>TRBV7-6|TRBJ2-5|once|-
TGTGCCAGCAGCCCGATCCCCGGGAGCAGAGAGACCCAGTACTTC
CASSPIPGSRETQYF
>TRBV7-9|TRBJ1-3|-|-
TGTGCCAGCAGCTTACCCCAGGGCAGCTCTGGAAACACCATATATTTT
CASSLPQGSSGNTIYF
>TRBV5-4|TRBJ2-7|-|TRBD1
TGTGCCAGCAGCTTGGGGGGACAGATATACGAGCAGTACTTC
CASSLGGQIYEQYF
>TRBV4-2|TRBJ1-2|-|-
TGTGCCAGCAGCCCGGCGGTTTCGGGGAGGGACTATGGCTACACCTTC
CASSPAVSGRDYGYTF
>TRBV28|TRBJ2-2|-|TRBD1
TGTGCCAGCAGTTTAAACACTCGGACAGGGGAAAACACCGGGGAGCTGTTTTTT
CASSLNTRTGENTGELFF
>TRBV7-9|TRBJ1-4|once|-
TGTGCCAGCAGCTCCTTTCAAAAGGGGTACGAACCTAATGAAAAACTGTTTTTT
CASSSFQKGYEPNEKLFF
>TRBV2|TRBJ1-1|-|-
TGTGCCAGCAGTGAACAGGGATTGGTCACTGAAGCTTTCTTT
CASSEQGLVTEAFF
>TRBV30|TRBJ2-1|-|TRBD2
TGTGCCTGGGATACTGGGACTAGCGACCTATACAATGAGCAGTTCTTC
CAWDTGTSDLYNEQFF
>TRBV5-1|TRBJ2-5|few|-
TGCGCCAGCACCCGGGTAGGACAAGAGACCCAGTACTTC
CASTRVGQETQYF
>TRBV2|TRBJ2-7|-|TRBD2
TGTGCCAGCAGGAAGGCCCTAGCGGGGGTTCCCTACGAGCAGTACTTC
CASRKALAGVPYEQYF
>TRBV5-1|TRBJ1-2|-|TRBD1
TGCGCCAGCAGCCCAGACAGGGGCCACTATGGCTACACCTTC
CASSPDRGHYGYTF
>TRBV7-3|TRBJ2-1|-|-
TGTGCCAGCAGCTTCATAGGACAGACGTACAATGAGCAGTTCTTC
CASSFIGQTYNEQFF
>TRBV4-1|TRBJ2-1|-|TRBD1
TGCGCCAGCAGCCAAGATCAGACAGGGGATTCGAGTAGTGAGCAGTTCTTC
CASSQDQTGDSSSEQFF
>TRBV4-1|TRBJ2-2|-|-
TGCGCCAGCAGCCCATCCCGACTAGAACCGAACACCGGGGAGCTGTTTTTT
CASSPSRLEPNTGELFF
>TRBV2|TRBJ2-7|-|TRBD2
TGTGCCAGCAGTGGAGCGGGAGAGGCTCTCGAGCAGTACTTC
CASSGAGEALEQYF
>TRBV5-4|TRBJ2-7|-|TRBD1
TGTGCCAGCAGCTCCAGACAGGGGGCCGCCTACGAGCAGTACTTC
CASSSRQGAAYEQYF
>TRBV2|TRBJ1-2|-|-
TGTGCCAGCAGTGAAGAGGACGAAGGGGGTGGCTACACCTTC
CASSEEDEGGGYTF
>TRBV2|TRBJ2-5|-|-
TGTGCCAGCACCAGACTAGAAGAGACCCAGTACTTC
CASTRLEETQYF
>TRBV10-1|TRBJ2-1|-|TRBD2
TGCGCCAGCAGTGAGTCGTTAGCGGGAGGACCCAATGAGCAGTTCTTC
CASSESLAGGPNEQFF
>TRBV6-5|TRBJ1-2|-|-
TGTGCCAGCAGCCGCGGGGAGTTGGGCTACACCTTC
CASSRGELGYTF
>TRBV29-1|TRBJ1-3|-|-
TGCAGCGTTGAGAGGAGGCACTCTGGAAACACCATATATTTT
CSVERRHSGNTIYF
>TRBV5-1|TRBJ2-1|-|-
TGCGCCAGCAGCTTGAGAATGGTAGCCGTCAATGAGCAGTTCTTC
CASSLRMVAVNEQFF
>TRBV9|TRBJ1-1|-|TRBD1
TGTGCCAGCAGCGCGTACAGGGGGCAAAACACTGAAGCTTTCTTT
CASSAYRGQNTEAFF